This TCR beta chain was documented in a study of shared clonotypes between healthy human individuals (dated by TCRdb to the early 2020s). Concerning the study at large: Two women and a few men aged 18 to 49 years were included in the cohort. To increase sequencing depth and limit assay-specific biases, TCR repertoire library preparation and sequencing were carried out by different laboratories using diverse techniques. To estimate repertoire size and how much clonotypes are shared between individuals, the study performed deep sequencing of blood TCR repertoires from 4 to 6 healthy adults. For each donor, CD4 naive and CD4 memory were each given three plates, CD8 naive was given two plates, and CD8 memory was given one plate. Per donor, leukapheresis produced somewhere between about 0.9 and 9.5 billion PBMCs.

CDR1 and CDR2 are read off the germline V gene (reference sequence) as SEHNR and FQNEAQ. The CDR3 has 15 amino acids, counting the end cysteine and phenylalanine. The DNA shown is the 45-base CDR3, in frame from base 1. Deletion took 0 bases off V and 6 bases off J, with a span of 15 bases between the germline ends. Using the deep immunoSEQ assay, TCR CDR3 regions were amplified from genomic DNA by multiplex PCR. For each cell subset, the extracted genomic DNA was distributed evenly across all wells of several immunoSEQ 96-well plates, and each plate served as one replicate. For sorted subsets, each replicate PCR was loaded with around 200 ng genomic DNA, equivalent to 30,000 to 35,000 T cell genomes. Purified libraries were measured with a Qubit 3.0 fluorometer, size-checked on a Bioanalyzer 2100, and measured again with the KAPA Library Quantification kit. Every immunoSEQ 96-well plate was sequenced on a dedicated single-read 150-cycle Illumina NextSeq 550 flow cell. On the study's bioinformatics: Because only junctional sequences without quality scores were contained in the immunoSEQ output, filtering matching that applied to full-length reads could not be performed. Sequences were annotated with PyIR, a Python wrapper for IgBLAST v1.9, using IMGT germline references to assign V/J genes and CDR3. Any read was removed if the V/J assignment was weak (E-value above 1e-6), the CDR3 was missing, or the read contained stop codons, out-of-frame junctions, or ambiguous translated residues. A V3J clonotype was defined by an identical inferred V gene, J gene, and CDR3 amino acid sequence. Percentage overlap between repertoires was computed as shared unique clonotypes divided by the size of the smaller repertoire. Three approaches were used to assess repertoire richness: RTK rarefaction, the Chao1 estimator, and Recon v2.1 estimates of unobserved clonotypes. Generation probabilities were computed with OLGA for all TCRbeta clonotypes obtained by the gDNA method from a handful of donors. TCRdb re-hosts the immuneACCESS table, in-frame sequences only. Its copies lack some clones; in the studies checked, an unresolved V gene accounts for under half of them, and the cause for the rest is not known. That table furnishes V, J and clone size, whereas the DNA furnished D and trimming. The sample records roughly 810,000 clones, 95% to 97% of which are singletons. Approximately 0.2% of the sample is taken by the ten largest.

The research as a whole found: Only blood was sampled, and tissue TCR repertoires likely differ from those in blood. Because the study included a small number of donors, the genetic and exposure-history diversity represented was limited. About 5% of naive CD4, around 3.6% of naive CD8, approximately 2.2% of memory CD4, and around 0.4% of memory CD8 clonotypes were shared across several donors. Compared with non-shared clonotypes, the clonotypes found in all four sorted-subset donors had higher generation probabilities. Larger estimated clonotype richness was generally found for naive subsets than for memory subsets. Incomplete sequencing was indicated by rarefaction of sorted-subset datasets, despite the large sequencing depth. Pairwise subsampling indicated that sequencing depth was expected to affect the degree of clonotype sharing among donors.

CD8 naive samples were obtained by positive selection for CCR7 among CD45RO-negative cells, yielding a CD45RA+CCR7+ population from which TemRA cells were excluded. The donors were healthy, HIV-negative adults with no recently reported acute infections or vaccinations. Every donor was a Caucasian adult residing in Nashville, Tennessee, USA. After blood collection by leukapheresis, PBMCs were isolated using Ficoll-Histopaque density gradient centrifugation and then cryopreserved in the vapor phase of liquid nitrogen. Analytical flow cytometry was used to check the purity and quantity of every magnetically sorted T cell population. Genomic DNA was isolated from each sorted fraction and quantified by UV absorbance on a Nanodrop 2000c. As for this clone: Its antigen specificity is not known. Base qualities are not at hand, and no much larger clone is one base apart.

Sequencing was performed on naive CD8+ T cells sorted from blood. The cell subset or site label, as the study defines it: CD45RA+CCR7+. This sequence originates from a man aged 25-45 years in good health. The chain links TRBV7-9 with TRBJ2-7; the D gene could be TRBD1 or TRBD2, each one agreeing over 5 bases. The CDR3 loop reads CASSLAVVERGEQYF. The DNA sequence is given as TGTGCCAGCAGCTTAGCGGTAGTGGAGAGGGGCGAGCAGTACTTC.